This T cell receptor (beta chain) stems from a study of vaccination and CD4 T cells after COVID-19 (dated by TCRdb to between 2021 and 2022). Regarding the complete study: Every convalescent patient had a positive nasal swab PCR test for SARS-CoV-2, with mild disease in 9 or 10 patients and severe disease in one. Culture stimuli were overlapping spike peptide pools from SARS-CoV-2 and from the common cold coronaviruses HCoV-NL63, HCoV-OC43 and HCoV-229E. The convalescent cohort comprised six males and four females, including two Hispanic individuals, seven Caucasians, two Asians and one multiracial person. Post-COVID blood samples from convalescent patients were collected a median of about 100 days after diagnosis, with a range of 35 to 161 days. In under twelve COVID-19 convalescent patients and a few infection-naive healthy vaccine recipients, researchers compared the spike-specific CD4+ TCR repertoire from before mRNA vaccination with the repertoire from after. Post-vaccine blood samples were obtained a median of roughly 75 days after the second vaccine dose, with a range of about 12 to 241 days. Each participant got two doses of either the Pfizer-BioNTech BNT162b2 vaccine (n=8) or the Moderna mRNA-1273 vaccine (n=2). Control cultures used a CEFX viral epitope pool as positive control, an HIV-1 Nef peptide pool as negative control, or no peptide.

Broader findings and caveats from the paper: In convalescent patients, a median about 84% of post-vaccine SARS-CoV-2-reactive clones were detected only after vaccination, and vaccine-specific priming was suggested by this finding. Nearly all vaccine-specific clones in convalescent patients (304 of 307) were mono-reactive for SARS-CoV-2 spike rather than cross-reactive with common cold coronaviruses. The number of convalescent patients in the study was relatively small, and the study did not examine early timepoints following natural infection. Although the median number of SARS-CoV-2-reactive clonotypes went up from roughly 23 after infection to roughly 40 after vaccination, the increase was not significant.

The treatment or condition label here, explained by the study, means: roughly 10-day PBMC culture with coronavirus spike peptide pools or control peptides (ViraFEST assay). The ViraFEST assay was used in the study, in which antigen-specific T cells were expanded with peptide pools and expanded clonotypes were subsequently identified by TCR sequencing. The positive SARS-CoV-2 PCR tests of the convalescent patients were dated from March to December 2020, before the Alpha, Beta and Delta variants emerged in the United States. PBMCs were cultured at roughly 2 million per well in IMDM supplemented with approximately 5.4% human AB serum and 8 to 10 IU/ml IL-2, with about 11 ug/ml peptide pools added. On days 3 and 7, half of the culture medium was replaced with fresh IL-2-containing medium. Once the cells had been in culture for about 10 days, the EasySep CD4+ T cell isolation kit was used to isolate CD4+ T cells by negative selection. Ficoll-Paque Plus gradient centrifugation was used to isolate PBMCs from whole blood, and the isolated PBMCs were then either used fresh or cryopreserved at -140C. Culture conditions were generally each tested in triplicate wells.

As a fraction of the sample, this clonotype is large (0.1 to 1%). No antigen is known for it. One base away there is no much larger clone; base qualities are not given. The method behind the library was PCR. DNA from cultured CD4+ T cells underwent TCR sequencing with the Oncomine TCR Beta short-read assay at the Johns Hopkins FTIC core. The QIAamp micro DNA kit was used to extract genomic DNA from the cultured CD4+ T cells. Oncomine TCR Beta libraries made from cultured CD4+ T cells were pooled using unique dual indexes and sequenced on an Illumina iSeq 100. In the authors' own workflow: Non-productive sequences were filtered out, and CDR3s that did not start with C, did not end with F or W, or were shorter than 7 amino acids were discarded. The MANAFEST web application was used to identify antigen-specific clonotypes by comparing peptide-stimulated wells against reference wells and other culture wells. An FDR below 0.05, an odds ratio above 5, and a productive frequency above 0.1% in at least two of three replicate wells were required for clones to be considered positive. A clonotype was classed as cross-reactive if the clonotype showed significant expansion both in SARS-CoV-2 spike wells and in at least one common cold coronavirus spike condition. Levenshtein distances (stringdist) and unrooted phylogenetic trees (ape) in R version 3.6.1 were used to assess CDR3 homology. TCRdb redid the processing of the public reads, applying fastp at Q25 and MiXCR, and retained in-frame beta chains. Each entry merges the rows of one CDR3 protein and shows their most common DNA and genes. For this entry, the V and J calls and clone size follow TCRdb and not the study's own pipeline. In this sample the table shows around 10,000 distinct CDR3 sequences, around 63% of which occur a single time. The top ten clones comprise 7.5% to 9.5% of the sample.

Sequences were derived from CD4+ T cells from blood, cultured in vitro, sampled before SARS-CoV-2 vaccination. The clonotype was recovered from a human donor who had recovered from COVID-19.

The CDR3 protein is CASTTREGIQYF. The sequence in DNA is TGTGCCAGCACCACGCGGGAAGGCATTCAGTACTTC. The rearranged segments are TRBV7-9 and TRBJ2-4; a tentative D match to TRBD2 spans 6 bases. Counted from cysteine to phenylalanine, this CDR3 has 12 amino acids. This entry keeps only the CDR3 DNA: 36 bases, framed from base 1. Deletion took 7 bases off V and 9 bases off J, with a span of 13 bases between the germline ends. The CDR1 and CDR2 encoded by the germline V gene (reference sequence) are SEHNR and FQNEAQ.